The rows below give T cell receptor beta chains drawn from one sample of a study of blood T cell repertoires in COVID-19. The repertoire was sequenced with immunoSEQ multiplex PCR; TCRdb's copy has only in-frame clones and lacks some. The sample shows 320,000 or so clones, 88% of them seen only once. The sequencing input was PBMCs or T cells enriched from blood (not recorded which). The origin of the receptors is a man aged 30 to 45 who had recovered from COVID-19. Both conserved end residues are part of each CDR3. A D gene is named only where the DNA matches it firmly. Clone size is stated in some rows and not others, as once, few, many or a class when expanded.

V	size	J	D	DNA	CDR3
TRBV28	NA	TRBJ2-3	NA	TGTGCCAGCAGTTTAACTCAACCGGATACGCAGTATTTT	CASSLTQPDTQYF
TRBV27	few	TRBJ2-2	TRBD1	TGTGCCAGCAGTTTAACAGGGGTCGGCGGGGAGCTGTTTTTT	CASSLTGVGGELFF
TRBV19	NA	TRBJ1-5	NA	TGTGCCAGTAGTTCACTACGTGGACGGGACAAAAACGATTATAGCAATCAGCCCCAGCATTTT	CASSSLRGRDKNDYSNQPQHF
TRBV5-1	NA	TRBJ2-7	NA	TGCGCCAGCAGCTTCAACACGTACGAGCAGTACTTC	CASSFNTYEQYF
TRBV6-6	NA	TRBJ1-6	NA	TGTGCCAGTCTCACAGGGCCCAATTCACCCCTCCACTTT	CASLTGPNSPLHF
TRBV5-5	NA	TRBJ1-2	TRBD1	TGTGCCAGCAGCTCCGCTGTCTCCAGGGGGGATGACTATGGCTACACCTTC	CASSSAVSRGDDYGYTF
TRBV7-9	NA	TRBJ2-7	TRBD1	TGTGCCAGCAGCCTACAGGGGGCGGGCGAGCAGTACTTC	CASSLQGAGEQYF
TRBV20-1	NA	TRBJ1-4	NA	TGCAGTGCTAACCGGGAAAAACTGTTTTTT	CSANREKLFF
TRBV5-1	NA	TRBJ2-5	NA	TGCGCCAGCAGCTTGCAGACTAGAGAAGAGACCCAGTACTTC	CASSLQTREETQYF
TRBV5-8	NA	TRBJ1-2	NA	TGTGCCAGCAGCTTGGACAGGCTCTATGGCTACACCTTC	CASSLDRLYGYTF
TRBV11-1	NA	TRBJ2-7	NA	TGTGCCAGCAGCTTAGTAGGGGGGGCCTCCTACGAGCAGTACTTC	CASSLVGGASYEQYF
TRBV6-5	NA	TRBJ2-7	TRBD1	TGTGCCAGCAGGAAGGTCGGGACAGCCTACTACGAGCAGTACTTC	CASRKVGTAYYEQYF
TRBV10-3	NA	TRBJ2-7	NA	TGTGCCATCAGTGTGAACCGGGGCTACGAGCAGTACTTC	CAISVNRGYEQYF
TRBV6-5	NA	TRBJ1-5	TRBD1	TGTGCCAGCAGTCTTACAGGGGAAGGTCAGCCCCAGCATTTT	CASSLTGEGQPQHF
TRBV19	NA	TRBJ2-7	NA	TGTGCCAGTAGTGGGGGAGCAGGGGCCCAGTACTTC	CASSGGAGAQYF
TRBV21-1	NA	TRBJ2-5	NA	TGTGCCAGCAGCAAGGGGACTAGCGGGGGTGATGACCAAGAGACCCAGTACTTC	CASSKGTSGGDDQETQYF
TRBV10-3	NA	TRBJ2-7	TRBD2	TGTGCCATCAGTGAGTCCAGCGGGGGGGCTGGCGAGCAGTACTTC	CAISESSGGAGEQYF
TRBV6-5	NA	TRBJ1-5	NA	TGTGCCTTCGGCTCTGCGGGGAGCAATCAGCCCCAGCATTTT	CAFGSAGSNQPQHF
TRBV25-1	NA	TRBJ1-2	NA	TGTGCCAGCAGTGAATATACGGGGGATGGCTACACCTTC	CASSEYTGDGYTF
TRBV28	NA	TRBJ1-3	NA	TGTGCCAGCAGTCCCGCCAACGCAGGGAGGGCAAACACCATATATTTT	CASSPANAGRANTIYF
TRBV30	NA	TRBJ2-3	TRBD1	TGTGCCTGGAGTGCAGGATGGGACAGGGGAAAAACAGATACGCAGTATTTT	CAWSAGWDRGKTDTQYF
TRBV30	few	TRBJ2-1	TRBD2	TGTGCCTGGGTCCCTTCATGGACTAGCGGGGGGAGACTCGACAATGAGCAGTTCTTC	CAWVPSWTSGGRLDNEQFF
TRBV5-1	few	TRBJ2-1	TRBD2	TGCGCCAGCAGCCATACAGCGGGGGGGCCGCACAATGAGCAGTTCTTC	CASSHTAGGPHNEQFF
TRBV19	NA	TRBJ1-6	TRBD1	TGTGCCAGTAGTATATCGACAGGGAGAGGGTCACCCCTCCACTTT	CASSISTGRGSPLHF
TRBV28	NA	TRBJ1-1	TRBD1	TGTGCCAGCAGTTTAGGAGGAGGGGGCCGGGAGATGAACACTGAAGCTTTCTTT	CASSLGGGGREMNTEAFF
TRBV5-6	NA	TRBJ1-5	TRBD1	TGTGCCAGCAGCAAGGACAGGGGGCGGGGTGGCAATCAGCCCCAGCATTTT	CASSKDRGRGGNQPQHF
TRBV5-1	few	TRBJ1-1	TRBD1	TGCGCCAGCAGCTCGGGACAGGGGCACACTGAAGCTTTCTTT	CASSSGQGHTEAFF
TRBV4-1	NA	TRBJ2-5	TRBD1	TGCGCCAGCAGCCAACGTGACAGGGACCAAGAGACCCAGTACTTC	CASSQRDRDQETQYF
TRBV5-1	NA	TRBJ1-1	TRBD1	TGCGCCAGCAGGATACAGGGGGATACTGAAGCTTTCTTT	CASRIQGDTEAFF
TRBV19	NA	TRBJ2-3	TRBD2	TGTGCCAGTAGTATCTCGCTAGCGGGGAGCACAGATACGCAGTATTTT	CASSISLAGSTDTQYF
TRBV2	NA	TRBJ2-5	NA	TGTGCCATCACGGCGGTCCAAGAGACCCAGTACTTC	CAITAVQETQYF
TRBV28	NA	TRBJ2-7	TRBD1	TGTGCCTCGAACCCCGGGACAGGGGGCCACGAGCAGTACTTC	CASNPGTGGHEQYF
TRBV3-1/TRBV3-2	NA	TRBJ1-2	NA	TGTGCCAGCAGCCTCCAGGGTGGCTACACCTTC	CASSLQGGYTF
TRBV27	NA	TRBJ2-7	TRBD1	TGTGCCACTCGGGACAGGGATAGGGGCGAGCAGTACTTC	CATRDRDRGEQYF
TRBV7-2	NA	TRBJ1-2	NA	TGTGCCAGCAGCCCCTTAGAGGACTATGGCTACACCTTC	CASSPLEDYGYTF
TRBV6-5	few	TRBJ1-1	NA	TGTGCCAGCAGCCAATTCACTGAAGCTTTCTTT	CASSQFTEAFF
TRBV27	NA	TRBJ1-1	NA	TGTGCCAGCAGTTTTGGGCGGCCCGAGGGCACTGAAGCTTTCTTT	CASSFGRPEGTEAFF
TRBV2	NA	TRBJ1-2	TRBD1	TGTGCCAGCAGTGAATGGGGGACAGGTGGGTTTCCTGGCTACACCTTC	CASSEWGTGGFPGYTF
TRBV5-1	once	TRBJ2-3	TRBD1	TGCGCCAGCAGCTTGATCGGGACAGGGGATGTTACGCAGTATTTT	CASSLIGTGDVTQYF
TRBV2	NA	TRBJ2-1	TRBD1	TGTGCCAGCAGTGAAGCGGGGACAGAATACAATGAGCAGTTCTTC	CASSEAGTEYNEQFF
TRBV23-1	once	TRBJ1-6	TRBD1	TGCGCCAGCAGTCAATCGCTCCGGACAGGGAATTCACCCCTCCACTTT	CASSQSLRTGNSPLHF
TRBV27	NA	TRBJ2-7	TRBD1	TGTGCCAGCAGACCAACCGGGACAGGGATCTACGAGCAGTACTTC	CASRPTGTGIYEQYF
TRBV7-9	NA	TRBJ2-2	TRBD1	TGTGCCAGCAGCTTAGAGCGGACAGGGGGCCGTACCGGGGAGCTGTTTTTT	CASSLERTGGRTGELFF
TRBV19	NA	TRBJ2-1	TRBD2	TGTGCCAGTAGTCGAGCGGGGGCCACTGTAAATGAGCAGTTCTTC	CASSRAGATVNEQFF
TRBV3-1/TRBV3-2	NA	TRBJ1-5	NA	TGTGCCAGCAGCCGACAGGATCAGCCCCAGCATTTT	CASSRQDQPQHF
TRBV21-1	NA	TRBJ2-6	NA	TGTGCCAAACATCTCGCTGGGACAGGGGACTCTGGGGCCAACGTCCTGACTTTC	CAKHLAGTGDSGANVLTF
TRBV18	NA	TRBJ1-3	NA	TGTGCCAGCTCACCTATCCAGGTGTCAGGCAGCTCTGGAAACACCATATATTTT	CASSPIQVSGSSGNTIYF
TRBV9	NA	TRBJ2-1	NA	TGTGCCAGCGGTCAGCGCTACAATGAGCAGTTCTTC	CASGQRYNEQFF
TRBV19	NA	TRBJ2-7	TRBD1	TGTGCCAGTAGTATTCGGGCAGGGGGCACCTACGAGCAGTACTTC	CASSIRAGGTYEQYF
TRBV28	NA	TRBJ2-3	NA	TGTGCCAGCAGTCCCTCCGGAGGGGGCACAGATACGCAGTATTTT	CASSPSGGGTDTQYF
TRBV6-5	NA	TRBJ1-2	NA	TGTGCCAGCAGCCCCAGCCACTCGGGAGGCTACACCTTC	CASSPSHSGGYTF
TRBV12-3/TRBV12-4	NA	TRBJ2-7	NA	TGTGCCAGCAGTTCCCGGGACGAGCAGTACTTC	CASSSRDEQYF
TRBV30	NA	TRBJ1-2	TRBD1	TGTGCCTGGAGTGTGACCTGGGACAGGCGACACTATGGCTACACCTTC	CAWSVTWDRRHYGYTF
TRBV9	NA	TRBJ2-7	NA	TGTGCCAGCAGCGTAGACGGCGAGCAGTACTTC	CASSVDGEQYF
TRBV5-8	NA	TRBJ1-3	NA	TGTGCCAGCAGCTTGTCCTTCACAGGGACTGGAAACACCATATATTTT	CASSLSFTGTGNTIYF
TRBV7-6	once	TRBJ2-7	TRBD1	TGTGCCAGCACCAACTCCGGGACAGGGTACCACGAGCAGTACTTC	CASTNSGTGYHEQYF
TRBV19	NA	TRBJ2-6	TRBD1	TGTGCCAGTAGTATAGGCGGGACAGGGTACTCTGGGGCCAACGTCCTGACTTTC	CASSIGGTGYSGANVLTF
TRBV3-1/TRBV3-2	NA	TRBJ2-7	TRBD2	TGTGCCAGCAGCCACCCGATAGCGGGGGGACCCTACGAGCAGTACTTC	CASSHPIAGGPYEQYF
TRBV6-5	NA	TRBJ1-2	TRBD1	TGTGCCAGCAGTTATATCCGGACAGGGGGCAACTATGGCTACACCTTC	CASSYIRTGGNYGYTF